The 4 T cell receptor beta chains below all came from one sample that was sequenced in a study of beta chain features in type 1 diabetes. Whole-study findings and limits: Within each of all four CD4+ subsets, Type 1 diabetes patients had TCRB CDR3s that were moderately but significantly shorter.

No antigen has been identified for these receptors. The isolated RNA, all of it, was reverse transcribed, so expressed TCRB transcripts were what got sequenced. This table comes from immunoSEQ multiplex PCR, and its TCRdb copy is limited to in-frame clones, with some not included. This sample has hundreds of thousands of clones, with about a tenth found just once. The sequencing input was naive CD4+ T cells from blood. The receptors derive from a man aged 25 to 40 with type 1 diabetes.

The chain is built from TRBV18 and TRBJ2-7, with D possibly being TRBD2 (6 bases). CDR3 length equals 14 residues. Germline V gene lookup returns CDR1 KGHSH and CDR2 LQKENI. The V end was cut by 4 bases, the J end by 5 bases, with 15 bases between. This chain's CDR3 is CASSQRRGMDEQYF. CDR3 bases: TGTGCCAGCTCACAGAGGAGGGGAATGGACGAGCAGTACTTC.

The V gene is TRBV7-2, the J gene TRBJ2-7, with D perhaps TRBD1 (5 bases). The germline CDR1 and CDR2 sequences are SGHTA and FQGNSA. The CDR3 has 14 residues. Trimming shortened V by 5 bases and J by 2 bases, and 13 bases separated the two germline ends. CDR3 residues: CASSPGRGAYEQYF. For the CDR3, the DNA is TGTGCCAGCAGCCCTGGTAGGGGCGCCTACGAGCAGTACTTC.

V and J are TRBV2 and TRBJ1-2, with 7 positions matching TRBD1. CDR1 SNHLY and CDR2 FYNNEI come from the germline V gene. The CDR3 runs to 15 residues. Trimming at V came to 1 base and at J to 1 base, leaving 3 bases not matched to a gene. The CDR3 sequence is CASSEVGQINYGYTF. DNA of the CDR3: TGTGCCAGCAGTGAAGTGGGACAGATTAACTATGGCTACACCTTC.

The chain joins TRBV9 to TRBJ1-5, with 7 bases matching TRBD1. The ends lost 3 bases at V and 4 bases at J; junction bases unmatched: 4. The germline gives CDR1 SGDLS, CDR2 YYNGEE. This CDR3 is 14 amino acids long. CDR3 in amino acids: CASSADRVNQPQHF. CDR3 bases: TGTGCCAGCAGCGCCGACAGGGTGAATCAGCCCCAGCATTTT.